Sequencing of this TCR beta chain was carried out in a study of shared clonotypes between healthy human individuals. CDR1 and CDR2 (germline): PRHDT, FYEKMQ (reference sequence). The CDR3 consists of 15 residues. Trimming removed 1 base from V and 4 bases from J; junction bases left unmatched: 6. Naive-designated CD8 cells lacked CD45RO, were positively enriched for CCR7, and omitted terminally differentiated effector memory CD45RA+ cells. Measured with immunoSEQ multiplex PCR; TCRdb has only the in-frame clones, and not every one. The profile shows millions of clones, about 95% of them singletons. The sequencing input was naive CD8+ T cells sorted from blood. The J gene is TRBJ1-2, the V gene TRBV13; 7 nucleotides line up with TRBD1. This TCR was recovered from a man aged 18 to 30 in good health. The CDR3 reads CASSLVAGGVYGYTF. For the CDR3, the DNA is TGTGCCAGCAGCTTAGTCGCAGGGGGGGTCTATGGCTACACCTTC.